The 14 T cell receptor beta chains in this list originate from one sample, sequenced in a study of cytomegalovirus exposure and HLA in healthy donors. Only in-frame clones appear in the TCRdb table, and some are missing; sequencing was by immunoSEQ multiplex PCR. The repertoire holds around 170,000 clones, with around 90% as singletons. The sample consisted of PBMCs. These receptors were obtained from a man aged 18 to 29 in good health and CMV-seronegative.

The rearrangement uses TRBV18 and TRBJ2-1; 7 bases align to TRBD2. V was clipped by 8 bases and J by 7 bases; unmatched bases: 8. Germline V gene lookup returns CDR1 KGHSH and CDR2 LQKENI. The CDR3 consists of 13 residues. CDR3: CASGAGFENEQFF. In DNA form, the CDR3 reads TGTGCCAGCGGAGCGGGGTTCGAAAATGAGCAGTTCTTC.

This clone was observed a single time. An end of the junction does not agree with germline; a read error may underlie this. This chain connects TRBV6-5 to TRBJ2-1, with 8 nucleotides matching TRBD1. Germline V gene sequence: CDR1 MNHEY, CDR2 SVGAGI. CDR3 size: 12 residues. For the CDR3, the DNA is TGTGCCAGCAGTCCTCTCGGGACAGGTCAGATCTTC. Translation gives CASSPLGTGQIF.

The CDR3 DNA follows: TGTGCCAGCAGCAAAGAGGGGGCGAACACCGGGGAGCTGTTTTTT. This gives the protein CASSKEGANTGELFF. The chain couples TRBV5-8 to TRBJ2-2, with D possibly matching TRBD1 (6 bases). The V and J ends lost 4 bases and 0 bases respectively, with 10 bases between them. The CDR3 consists of 15 residues. The germline V gene encodes CDR1 SGHTS and CDR2 YDEGEE.

The rearrangement joins TRBV11-2 to TRBJ2-1; 9 bases map to TRBD2. V dropped 1 base and J dropped 15; count of bases not matched to a gene: 7. The CDR3 extends over 13 amino acids. Looked up from germline, CDR1 is SGHAT and CDR2 is FQNNGV. CDR3 region: CASSLVREGRRFF. As DNA, the CDR3 is TGTGCCAGCAGCTTAGTGCGGGAGGGCCGTAGGTTCTTC.

This clone was seen a handful of times. The V call is TRBV2, the J call TRBJ1-1; D remains ambiguous. Trimming stripped 6 bases from V and 5 bases from J, with 7 bases between. Germline lookup yields CDR1 SNHLY and CDR2 FYNNEI. The CDR3 spans 11 residues. CDR3 amino acids: CASSARTEAFF. DNA for the CDR3: TGTGCCAGCAGCGCTAGGACTGAAGCTTTCTTT.

This chain joins TRBV13 and TRBJ1-4, with TRBD1 identical over 10 bases. The CDR3 totals 15 residues. Germline V gene data show CDR1 as PRHDT and CDR2 as FYEKMQ (reference sequence). V shed 2 bases, J shed 6 bases, and the junction held 3 bases outside the gene matches. The CDR3 nucleotides are TGTGCCAGCAGCTTAAGGACAGGGGGGGATGAAAAACTGTTTTTT. This translates into CASSLRTGGDEKLFF.

This sequence joins TRBV19 and TRBJ1-2, with a tentative D call TRBD1 (6 bases). V was trimmed by 2 bases and J by 7 bases, leaving 17 bases between them. The CDR3 runs 15 residues. CDR1 LNHDA and CDR2 SQIVND come from the germline V gene (reference sequence). The CDR3 coding sequence is TGTGCCAGTAGTATATCGTTTGCAGGGGAGGGTGGCTACACCTTC. Amino acid sequence: CASSISFAGEGGYTF.

The J gene is TRBJ1-1, the V gene TRBV5-1; 10 bases are shared with TRBD1. The germline gives CDR1 SGHRS, CDR2 YFSETQ. J gave up 6 bases and V 3 bases, and 5 bases lay outside the gene matches. The CDR3 runs to 14 residues. The CDR3 reads CASSSGQGGSEAFF. DNA of the CDR3: TGCGCCAGCAGCTCCGGACAGGGGGGGTCTGAAGCTTTCTTT.

The chain carries TRBV4-3 and TRBJ1-3; no firm D call. The CDR3 spans 16 residues. Trimming stripped 0 bases from V and 0 bases from J, with 9 bases between. The V gene's germline CDR1 is LGHNA and CDR2 YSLEER. In DNA form, the CDR3 reads TGCGCCAGCAGCCAAGATTTTACAGACTCTGGAAACACCATATATTTT. Translation: CASSQDFTDSGNTIYF.

This sequence joins TRBV19 and TRBJ1-2; D is ambiguous. Germline loops: CDR1 LNHDA, CDR2 SQIVND (reference sequence). The V end was cut by 3 bases, the J end by 2 bases, with 13 bases between. CDR3 length equals 15 residues. In DNA form, the CDR3 reads TGTGCCAGTAGTATCGGTAGTTGGGCAAACTATGGCTACACCTTC. The encoded protein is CASSIGSWANYGYTF.

The V gene is TRBV5-4, the J gene TRBJ2-7, with 9 bases matching TRBD2. The J segment lost 0 bases and the V segment lost 0 bases, leaving 7 bases of the junction unmatched. This CDR3 is built from 17 residues. CDR1 SGHNT and CDR2 YYREEE come from the germline V gene (reference sequence). The CDR3 nucleotides read TGTGCCAGCAGCTTGGGACTGGCGGGAGGGGGCTCCTACGAGCAGTACTTC. Its translation: CASSLGLAGGGSYEQYF.

The J gene is TRBJ1-4, the V gene TRBV5-1; D possibly corresponds to TRBD1 (5 bases). CDR3 length: 14 residues. V gave up 2 bases and J gave up 8 bases, with 13 bases separating them. The germline CDR1 and CDR2 sequences are SGHRS and YFSETQ. CDR3 loop: CASSLKGVGEKLFF. CDR3 DNA: TGCGCCAGCAGCTTAAAAGGGGTGGGCGAAAAACTGTTTTTT.

This chain joins TRBV6-1 and TRBJ2-5; 14 bases are a match to TRBD2. Losses at the gene ends were 2 bases for V and 3 bases for J; bases not matched to a gene: 11. Germline loops: CDR1 MNHNS, CDR2 SASEGT. This CDR3 is 19 amino acids long. The CDR3 reads CASSERGLRTSGGKETQYF. The CDR3 nucleotides are TGTGCCAGCAGTGAAAGGGGACTTCGGACTAGCGGGGGGAAAGAGACCCAGTACTTC.

This clone was observed a single time. The CDR3 region has the DNA TGTGCCAGCAGCTTTCCTAGGACTAGCGGGAGGAGAAGTGCCAAAAACATTCAGTACTTC. Translated, it gives CASSFPRTSGRRSAKNIQYF. The chain joins TRBV28 to TRBJ2-4; TRBD2 aligns across 14 bases. Germline loops: CDR1 MDHEN, CDR2 SYDVKM. The CDR3 totals 20 residues. V lost 6 bases to trimming and J lost 1 base; unmatched junction nucleotides: 14. The variable domain in full, completed from reference TRBV28 and TRBJ2-4, reads DVKVTQSSRYLVKRTGEKVFLECVQDMDHENMFWYRQDPGLGLRLIYFSYDVKMKEKGDIPEGYSVSREKKERFSLILESASTNQTSMYLCASSFPRTSGRRSAKNIQYFGAGTRLSVL.